Below are 21 T cell receptor beta chains sequenced from a single sample in a study of blood T cell repertoires in COVID-19. TCRdb's copy holds only in-frame clones and misses some; the assay was immunoSEQ multiplex PCR. The sample holds about 100,000 clones; just under 80% are singletons and the top ten take 31%. The sample taken for sequencing was peripheral blood. Source of these receptors: an older man with active or convalescent COVID-19.

The rearrangement uses TRBV7-7 and TRBJ2-3, with 16 bases that match TRBD2. The CDR3 loop spans 16 amino acids. The J segment lost 3 bases and the V segment lost 4 bases, leaving 1 base of the junction unmatched. Germline V lookup: CDR1 SSHAT, CDR2 FNYEAQ (reference sequence). CDR3: CASSSGLAGGTDTQYF. In nucleotides, the CDR3 is TGTGCCAGCAGCTCGGGACTAGCGGGGGGGACAGATACGCAGTATTTT.

This clone was observed a few times. V gene TRBV6-2 or TRBV6-3 combines with J gene TRBJ2-2; 7 positions match TRBD2. From germline, CDR1 is MNHEY and CDR2 SVGEGT. V shed 5 bases, J shed 1 base, and the junction held 4 bases outside the gene matches. The CDR3 sequence is 15 residues long. The CDR3 is CASSQGLQNTGELFF. CDR3 bases: TGTGCCAGCAGTCAGGGACTACAGAACACCGGGGAGCTGTTTTTT.

This clone turned up a few times. This chain links TRBV7-9 with TRBJ2-2, with D tentatively TRBD1 (6 bases). CDR3 size: 16 residues. Trimming pared 4 bases from V and 0 bases from J, leaving 12 bases between. Germline values: CDR1 SEHNR, CDR2 FQNEAQ (reference sequence). CDR3 protein: CASSYTTGANTGELFF. The CDR3 coding sequence is TGTGCCAGCAGCTATACGACAGGCGCGAACACCGGGGAGCTGTTTTTT.

The J gene is TRBJ2-6, the V gene TRBV25-1; 10 bases fit TRBD1. The CDR3 runs to 16 residues. Trimming at V came to 8 bases and at J to 2 bases, leaving 6 bases not matched to a gene. Germline V lookup: CDR1 MGHDK, CDR2 SYGVNS. CDR3 amino acids: CASQDRGQPGANVLTF. The CDR3 DNA reads TGTGCCAGCCAAGACAGGGGGCAACCTGGGGCCAACGTCCTGACTTTC.

The table lists this clone with a count of one. V usage is TRBV20-1 and J usage is TRBJ2-7; perhaps TRBD1 as D (5 bases). V lost 3 bases to trimming and J lost 3 bases, with 9 bases between them. Germline V lookup: CDR1 DFQATT, CDR2 SNEGSKA (reference sequence). The CDR3 totals 12 residues. The CDR3 DNA follows: TGCAGTGCTAGTGACAGTCACTACGAGCAGTACTTC. Translation gives CSASDSHYEQYF.

The chain links TRBV12-3 or TRBV12-4 to TRBJ2-5, with 8 bases fitting TRBD1. The J segment lost 5 bases and the V segment lost 6 bases, leaving 2 bases of the junction unmatched. The CDR3 totals 12 residues. CDR3 sequence reads: CASRTGAETQYF. CDR3 nucleotide sequence: TGTGCCAGCAGGACAGGGGCGGAGACCCAGTACTTC.

The rearrangement joins TRBV11-1 to TRBJ2-3; 8 bases map to TRBD2. Germline CDR1 is SGHAT and CDR2 is FQDESV (reference sequence). There are 15 residues in the CDR3. V dropped 3 bases and J dropped 5; count of bases not matched to a gene: 7. CDR3 in amino acids: CASSFVGGAIDTQYF. The CDR3 coding sequence is TGTGCCAGCAGCTTTGTCGGGGGGGCAATAGATACGCAGTATTTT.

This clone was recorded only once. This rearrangement joins TRBV4-2 to TRBJ2-7, with D hard to call. Trimming pared 2 bases from V and 6 bases from J, leaving 14 bases between. The CDR3 contains 14 residues. Germline CDR1 LGHNA, CDR2 YNFKEQ. The CDR3 nucleotides read TGTGCCAGCAGCCAAAAGGCAGGCCCCATCGAGCAGTACTTC. This gives the protein CASSQKAGPIEQYF.

V and J are TRBV9 and TRBJ2-1; 7 bases align to TRBD1. Germline V CDR1 and CDR2: SGDLS, YYNGEE. The CDR3 extends over 14 amino acids. V lost 3 bases, J lost 3 bases, and 3 bases stayed unmatched. This CDR3 is CASSGDSSYNEQFF. The CDR3 DNA reads TGTGCCAGCAGCGGGGACAGCAGCTACAATGAGCAGTTCTTC.

V gene TRBV9 combines with J gene TRBJ2-5; 9 bases map to TRBD1. Trimming at V came to 3 bases and at J to 5 bases, leaving 5 bases not matched to a gene. The CDR3 consists of 14 residues. Germline CDR1 reads SGDLS; CDR2 reads YYNGEE. CDR3 coding DNA: TGTGCCAGCAGCGCCCGACAGGGGGGGGAGACCCAGTACTTC. It yields the protein CASSARQGGETQYF.

The chain combines TRBV28 with TRBJ1-4, with D possibly being TRBD1 (6 bases). Germline V gives CDR1 MDHEN, CDR2 SYDVKM. This CDR3 spans 16 amino acids. Trimming took off 5 bases at V and 7 bases at J, with 20 bases between the two ends. CDR3 bases: TGTGCCAGCAGTACTAAACAGGGAACCCTGGGTGAAAAACTGTTTTTT. It translates to CASSTKQGTLGEKLFF.

The chain links TRBV2 to TRBJ2-5; perhaps TRBD2 as D (6 bases). The CDR3 extends over 15 amino acids. With 6 bases removed from V and 6 bases from J, the gap between germline ends came to 20 bases. CDR1 is SNHLY and CDR2 is FYNNEI in the germline V gene. The CDR3 protein is CASSSLGQGGKTQYF. CDR3 in DNA: TGTGCCAGCAGCTCCTTGGGGCAGGGAGGAAAGACCCAGTACTTC.

The chain uses TRBV6-2 or TRBV6-3 and TRBJ1-2; D is perhaps TRBD1 (5 bases). CDR3 length: 16 residues. V was trimmed by 2 bases and J by 0 bases, leaving 13 bases between them. Germline V gene sequence: CDR1 MNHEY, CDR2 SVGEGT. The CDR3 DNA is TGTGCCAGCAGTTACGGCAGGGCTGAAGCTAACTATGGCTACACCTTC. Translating gives CASSYGRAEANYGYTF.

J is TRBJ1-5 and V is TRBV19; possible D gene TRBD1, 6 bases. Between the trimmed V and J ends, which lost 1 base and 7 bases, there was a span of 14 bases. Germline-derived CDR1 and CDR2 are LNHDA and SQIVND (reference sequence). The CDR3 has 15 residues. The CDR3 sequence: CASSIGTEVGQPQHF. DNA of the CDR3: TGTGCCAGTAGTATAGGGACAGAGGTTGGACAGCCCCAGCATTTT.

The chain links TRBV28 to TRBJ2-1, with TRBD2 matching 8 bases. CDR1 is MDHEN and CDR2 is SYDVKM in the germline V gene. The CDR3 runs 15 residues. The V gene end was trimmed by 5 bases and the J gene end by 1 base; junction bases not matched to a gene: 4. Written as DNA, the CDR3 is TGTGCCAGCAGTCCCAGCGGGGGTTCCTACAATGAGCAGTTCTTC. It translates to CASSPSGGSYNEQFF.

The chain carries TRBV7-6 and TRBJ2-2, with 8 bases that match TRBD1. The CDR3 loop spans 15 amino acids. Germline assignment: CDR1 SGHVS and CDR2 FNYEAQ. With 2 bases clipped from V and 7 bases from J, the junction kept 6 bases outside the gene matches. The CDR3 DNA sequence: TGTGCCAGCAGCTTACTGCAGGGGGCTGGCGGGGAGCTGTTTTTT. Its protein is CASSLLQGAGGELFF.

V usage is TRBV6-6 and J usage is TRBJ2-3; TRBD2 aligns across 9 bases. This CDR3 is 14 amino acids long. Germline-derived CDR1 and CDR2 are MNHNY and SVGAGI (reference sequence). Losses at the gene ends were 11 bases for V and 3 bases for J; bases not matched to a gene: 9. In DNA, the CDR3 is TGTGCCCATAGCGGGAGAAGGGGTACAGATACGCAGTATTTT. It is translated as CAHSGRRGTDTQYF.

J is TRBJ1-4 and V is TRBV24-1; the D gene is possibly TRBD1 (6 bases). Trimming pared 6 bases from V and 3 bases from J, leaving 13 bases between. The CDR3 is made up of 15 amino acids. The germline gives CDR1 KGHDR, CDR2 SFDVKD. CDR3 sequence: CATSSGDKANEKLFF. The CDR3 DNA follows: TGTGCCACCAGTTCAGGGGATAAGGCTAATGAAAAACTGTTTTTT.

The rearrangement links TRBV2 to TRBJ1-1, with a possible D match to TRBD1 (6 bases). Germline lookup yields CDR1 SNHLY and CDR2 FYNNEI. The CDR3 consists of 13 residues. The V end was cut by 6 bases, the J end by 10 bases, with 18 bases between. CDR3 bases: TGTGCCAGCAGGTGGTCCAATACAGGGATAGCTTTCTTT. Protein sequence: CASRWSNTGIAFF.

This chain joins TRBV7-3 and TRBJ2-1, with 7 nucleotides matching TRBD1. Trimming removed 5 bases from V and 9 bases from J; junction bases left unmatched: 4. Looked up from germline, CDR1 is SGHTA and CDR2 is FQGTGA. The CDR3 has 12 amino acids. The CDR3 coding sequence is TGTGCCAGCAGCCCCCACAGGGGTGAGCAGTTCTTC. Translated, it gives CASSPHRGEQFF.

The genes are TRBV6-5 and TRBJ1-5; 9 nucleotides agree with TRBD1. The length of the CDR3 is 15 residues. Germline V CDR1 and CDR2: MNHEY, SVGAGI. J lost 4 bases, V lost 6 bases, and 7 bases had no gene match. Here the CDR3 reads CASRADRGRNQPQHF. CDR3 DNA sequence: TGTGCCAGCAGGGCGGACAGGGGTAGAAATCAGCCCCAGCATTTT.